The next 17 T cell receptor beta chains were all read from a single sample in a study of human T cells and chemical hapten exposure. TCRdb analysed the RACE reads with MiXCR anew, one entry per CDR3 protein. The data show 370,000 or so distinct CDR3 sequences, roughly 4.8% seen once. Time point denoted: patch test 1, 2 weeks after DPC sensitization. As to treatment: therapeutic diphenylcyclopropenone sensitization with weekly scalp DPC. Sequences were derived from whole blood, sampled in connection with sensitization to the hapten diphenylcyclopropenone (DPC). These receptors all come from a woman aged 45-65 years with alopecia areata. Some clones in this sample may be carry-over from other donors' samples.

This clonotype was seen ten or more times. The chain links TRBV29-1 to TRBJ2-5, with D unresolved. Trimming left V 7 bases short and J 5 bases short, with 11 bases between. Germline CDR1 reads SQVTM; CDR2 reads ANQGSEA. The CDR3 covers 11 residues. CDR3 nucleotides: TGCAGCGAGCACACAGCGGAGACCCAGTACTTC. Protein product: CSEHTAETQYF.

The chain couples TRBV6-5 to TRBJ1-1; 7 bases fit TRBD1. The CDR3 totals 13 residues. With V trimmed by 6 bases and J by 6 bases, 7 bases remained unmatched. Germline CDR1 is MNHEY and CDR2 is SVGAGI. The CDR3: CASRAGTAPEAFF. The CDR3 nucleotides are TGTGCCAGCAGGGCCGGGACAGCGCCTGAAGCTTTCTTT.

In this sample, this clonotype turned up many times. The chain recombines TRBV7-9 with TRBJ2-3; TRBD2 aligns across 13 bases. Trimming took 4 bases from V and 2 from J; bases not matched to a gene: 12. This CDR3 is built from 19 residues. CDR1 is SEHNR, CDR2 FQNEAQ, per germline (reference sequence). The chain's CDR3 is CASSSLAGGPELYTDTQYF. In nucleotides, the CDR3 is TGTGCCAGCAGCTCACTAGCGGGGGGGCCCGAGTTGTACACAGATACGCAGTATTTT.

This clonotype has a count of ten or more. The rearrangement uses TRBV7-2 and TRBJ2-3; no reliable D call. This CDR3 has 12 residues. Trimming stripped 5 bases from V and 6 bases from J, with 9 bases between. Germline V gene data show CDR1 as SGHTA and CDR2 as FQGNSA. The CDR3 is CASSPVGDTQYF. The CDR3, as DNA: TGTGCCAGCAGCCCCGTCGGGGATACGCAGTATTTT.

This clonotype appeared many times. The chain couples TRBV12-3 or TRBV12-4 to TRBJ1-1; tentative D call: TRBD1 (6 bases). Trimming left V 6 bases short and J 4 bases short, with 9 bases between. The CDR3 runs to 12 residues. CDR3 bases: TGTGCCAGCAGCCGAGGGGGCACTGAAGCTTTCTTT. As protein: CASSRGGTEAFF.

The sample holds many counts of this clonotype. The genes are TRBV6-2 or TRBV6-3 and TRBJ2-1, with 9 bases fitting TRBD2. The CDR3 is 14 residues long. V shed 6 bases, J shed 7 bases, and the junction held 7 bases outside the gene matches. Germline V gives CDR1 MNHEY, CDR2 SVGEGT. The CDR3 DNA reads as TGTGCCAGCAGCCATAGCGGGAGTTATAATGAGCAGTTCTTC. It specifies CASSHSGSYNEQFF.

This clonotype was seen ten or more times. The chain links TRBV6-5 to TRBJ2-5; D perhaps matches TRBD2 (6 bases). Looked up from germline, CDR1 is MNHEY and CDR2 is SVGAGI. This CDR3 is 16 amino acids long. V lost 8 bases to trimming and J lost 3 bases, with 22 bases between them. This CDR3 reads CASAGLNPSRKETQYF. The CDR3 DNA follows: TGTGCCAGCGCGGGGTTAAATCCGAGCAGAAAAGAGACCCAGTACTTC.

This clonotype appeared many times. The chain is built from TRBV4-1 and TRBJ2-6, with D tentatively TRBD1 or TRBD2 (5 bases each). The CDR3 contains 16 residues. CDR1 is MGHRA, CDR2 YSYEKL, per germline. Trimming removed 0 bases from V and 4 bases from J, with 10 bases in between. The chain's CDR3 is CASSQDPGAGANVLTF. CDR3 nucleotide sequence: TGCGCCAGCAGCCAAGATCCCGGGGCCGGGGCCAACGTCCTGACTTTC.

Remarks on this clonotype: A much larger clone sits a single nucleotide away, making a read error possible. This chain connects TRBV7-2 to TRBJ2-5; D is uncertain. CDR3 size: 11 residues. The germline gives CDR1 SGHTA, CDR2 FQGNSA. CDR3 nucleotide sequence: TGTGCCAGCAGCCCAGACGAGACCCGGTACTTC. Translating it yields CASSPDETRYF.

Many counts were recorded for this clonotype. The chain combines TRBV20-1 with TRBJ2-1; 8 nucleotides align to TRBD2. CDR3 length equals 15 residues. The V gene end was trimmed by 0 bases and the J gene end by 7 bases; junction bases not matched to a gene: 8. Germline assignment: CDR1 DFQATT and CDR2 SNEGSKA (reference sequence). The CDR3 bases are TGCAGTGCTAGAGAGGCGGGGGGTTTCGGAAATGAGCAGTTCTTC. Translating gives CSAREAGGFGNEQFF.

The sample holds a few counts of this clonotype. This rearrangement joins TRBV6-6 to TRBJ1-6, with D hard to call. The germline gives CDR1 MNHNY, CDR2 SVGAGI (reference sequence). Trimming stripped 8 bases from V and 6 bases from J, with 8 bases between. This CDR3 spans 12 amino acids. CDR3 sequence: CASGPINSPLHF. Here the CDR3 DNA reads TGTGCCAGCGGCCCGATTAATTCACCCCTCCACTTT.

This clonotype appeared many times. The chain combines TRBV18 with TRBJ1-1; a possible D gene is TRBD1 (5 bases). The CDR3 loop spans 18 amino acids. Germline values: CDR1 KGHSH, CDR2 LQKENI. V shed 8 bases and J shed 0 bases, with 25 bases lying between them. CDR3 sequence reads: CASRVELGGGPMNTEAFF. CDR3 DNA sequence: TGTGCCAGCCGGGTGGAGCTGGGGGGAGGTCCGATGAACACTGAAGCTTTCTTT.

This clonotype was seen many times. The CDR3 DNA sequence: TGTGCCAGCAGCTCGAGGGCGGGAGGCTCCTACGAGCAGTACTTC. Translation: CASSSRAGGSYEQYF. J is TRBJ2-7 and V is TRBV7-7, with 8 positions matching TRBD2. Per germline, CDR1 SSHAT and CDR2 FNYEAQ (reference sequence). There are 15 residues in the CDR3. Losses at the gene ends were 4 bases for V and 0 bases for J; bases not matched to a gene: 5.

This clonotype was found many times. The genes are TRBV4-1 and TRBJ1-3; D gene uncertain. Germline V gives CDR1 MGHRA, CDR2 YSYEKL. This CDR3 is built from 15 residues. The V and J ends lost 2 bases and 4 bases respectively, with 12 bases between them. CDR3 sequence (DNA): TGCGCCAGCAGCCAACCTTGGACGAGGGGAAACACCATATATTTT. Translated, it gives CASSQPWTRGNTIYF.

V usage is TRBV6-1 and J usage is TRBJ1-5; D is unclear. Trimming pared 8 bases from V and 5 bases from J, leaving 16 bases between. From germline, CDR1 is MNHNS and CDR2 SASEGT. The CDR3 has 14 residues. The chain's CDR3 is CASSIRRVDQPQHF. The CDR3 DNA reads TGTGCCAGCTCGATAAGGAGGGTTGATCAGCCCCAGCATTTT.

This clonotype was seen a handful of times. V and J are TRBV12-3 or TRBV12-4 and TRBJ2-5; D is ambiguous. The ends were cut back, 3 bases at V and 0 bases at J, with 8 bases in the middle. CDR3 length equals 14 residues. CDR3 bases: TGTGCCAGCAGTTTTCATGGGGACCAAGAGACCCAGTACTTC. It yields the protein CASSFHGDQETQYF.

This clonotype was seen ten or more times. This chain links TRBV12-3 or TRBV12-4 with TRBJ2-3; TRBD2 matches 12 bases. After removal of 4 bases from V and 2 bases from J, the junction contained 4 bases not matched to a gene. CDR3 size: 16 residues. CDR3 coding DNA: TGTGCCAGCAGTTCACTAGCGGGGGGATACACAGATACGCAGTATTTT. Translation: CASSSLAGGYTDTQYF.